The rows below give T cell receptor beta chains drawn from one sample of a study of T-cell memory formation after mild COVID-19. TCRdb re-called the 5' RACE reads through MiXCR, storing one row per CDR3 protein. Of fewer than 350,000 distinct CDR3 sequences in the sample, 7% to 10% were seen once. Sequencing was carried out using PBMCs or a T cell subset sorted from them (not recorded which). The receptors come from a young man who had mild COVID-19 (a few samples of this study predate the infection). Cell type and time point are not known. Both conserved end residues are part of each CDR3. The D gene is left open where the match is weak. Clone size is shown for a subset of rows, as once, few, many or a class of expanded clone.

.,TRBV29-1,few,TRBJ2-1,CSAGGRGGDNEQFF,TGCAGCGCCGGCGGCAGGGGAGGCGACAATGAGCAGTTCTTC
.,TRBV6-6,.,TRBJ2-3,CATRDLTSTDTQYF,TGTGCCACCCGGGACTTGACTAGCACAGATACGCAGTATTTT
TRBD2,TRBV12-3/TRBV12-4,few,TRBJ2-3,CASREGSGGTDTQYF,TGTGCCAGCAGGGAAGGTAGCGGGGGTACAGATACGCAGTATTTT
TRBD1,TRBV6-2/TRBV6-3,.,TRBJ1-5,CASRLGTGEGQPQHF,TGTGCCAGCAGATTAGGGACAGGGGAAGGACAGCCCCAGCATTTT
TRBD1,TRBV11-2,many,TRBJ2-1,CASSLQGENNEQFF,TGTGCCAGCAGCTTACAGGGGGAAAACAATGAGCAGTTCTTC
TRBD1,TRBV6-2/TRBV6-3,.,TRBJ2-1,CASRPGTGGQVEQFF,TGTGCCAGCAGACCCGGGACAGGGGGTCAAGTTGAGCAGTTCTTC
.,TRBV5-1,few,TRBJ1-2,CASSQTTTGNYGYTF,TGCGCCAGCAGCCAAACCACTACAGGGAACTATGGCTACACCTTC
.,TRBV4-3,many,TRBJ2-3,CASSQVALGDTQYF,TGCGCCAGCAGCCAAGTGGCATTAGGAGATACGCAGTATTTT
TRBD1,TRBV24-1,few,TRBJ2-1,CATSQGQGLGDEQFF,TGTGCCACCAGTCAAGGACAGGGCCTGGGTGATGAGCAGTTCTTC
TRBD1,TRBV5-1,many,TRBJ1-6,CASSFSYRQGANSPLHF,TGCGCCAGCAGCTTCTCCTACCGACAGGGGGCGAATTCACCCCTCCACTTT
.,TRBV29-1,few,TRBJ2-7,CSAYGGFSYEQYF,TGCAGCGCCTACGGGGGTTTCTCCTACGAGCAGTACTTC
TRBD1,TRBV7-2,.,TRBJ1-5,CASSLGGTGNQPQHF,TGTGCCAGCAGCTTAGGGGGGACAGGGAATCAGCCCCAGCATTTT
TRBD1,TRBV5-1,few,TRBJ2-2,CASSPGQGGAGELFF,TGCGCCAGCAGCCCAGGACAGGGGGGCGCCGGGGAGCTGTTTTTT
.,TRBV7-9,.,TRBJ1-2,CASSSQTGTAVGYTF,TGTGCCAGCAGCTCCCAGACCGGGACGGCTGTAGGCTACACCTTC
.,TRBV7-3,.,TRBJ2-1,CASGSYNEQFF,TGTGCCAGCGGGTCTTACAATGAGCAGTTCTTC
TRBD2,TRBV6-1,.,TRBJ2-2,CASSEASGGAGELFF,TGTGCCAGCAGTGAAGCTAGCGGGGGGGCCGGGGAGCTGTTTTTT
.,TRBV12-3/TRBV12-4,many,TRBJ2-7,CASRPEGASYEQYF,TGTGCCAGCAGGCCCGAGGGTGCCTCCTACGAGCAGTACTTC
TRBD2,TRBV5-1,.,TRBJ2-5,CASSLDQGGGETQYF,TGCGCCAGCAGCTTGGACCAGGGCGGGGGAGAGACCCAGTACTTC
.,TRBV12-3/TRBV12-4,.,TRBJ1-5,CASTATTGLGPQHF,TGTGCCAGCACCGCTACCACAGGGCTAGGGCCCCAGCATTTT
TRBD1,TRBV7-2,few,TRBJ1-4,CASSPDRGNEKLFF,TGTGCCAGCAGCCCCGACAGGGGTAATGAAAAACTGTTTTTT
TRBD1,TRBV3-1,few,TRBJ2-7,CATKARDRDNEQYF,TGTGCCACCAAAGCGAGGGACAGGGACAACGAGCAGTACTTC
.,TRBV7-8,few,TRBJ1-1,CASSLAGTQRNTEAFF,TGTGCCAGCAGCTTAGCGGGTACCCAGAGGAACACTGAAGCTTTCTTT
.,TRBV7-3,.,TRBJ1-1,CASSKNREGTEAFF,TGTGCCAGCAGCAAAAACAGGGAAGGGACTGAAGCTTTCTTT
.,TRBV4-3,.,TRBJ2-3,CASSQDPRGLSTDTQYF,TGCGCCAGCAGCCAAGATCCGCGGGGGCTTAGCACAGATACGCAGTATTTT
.,TRBV5-1,many,TRBJ2-5,CASSLGQDQETQYF,TGCGCCAGCAGCTTGGGACAGGACCAAGAGACCCAGTACTTC
TRBD1,TRBV7-9,.,TRBJ1-2,CASSRDRVVVDGYTF,TGTGCCAGCAGCCGGGACAGGGTGGTTGTCGATGGCTACACCTTC
.,TRBV7-9,many,TRBJ2-1,CASSLDFSYNEQFF,TGTGCCAGCAGCTTGGACTTCTCCTACAATGAGCAGTTCTTC
.,TRBV28,few,TRBJ2-1,CASRGALAVSSYNEQFF,TGTGCCAGCAGGGGGGCATTGGCGGTAAGCTCCTACAATGAGCAGTTCTTC
.,TRBV14,.,TRBJ2-1,CASSQGADNEQFF,TGTGCCAGCAGCCAAGGGGCGGACAATGAGCAGTTCTTC
.,TRBV6-2/TRBV6-3,few,TRBJ1-5,CASSYPGLPQHF,TGTGCCAGCAGTTACCCCGGGCTGCCCCAGCATTTT
.,TRBV19,.,TRBJ1-1,CARTLPRGSTNTEAFF,TGTGCCAGGACCTTGCCCAGGGGTTCGACGAACACTGAAGCTTTCTTT
TRBD1,TRBV4-1,.,TRBJ1-6,CASSQGQGAHSPLHF,TGCGCCAGCAGCCAAGGACAGGGGGCACATTCACCCCTCCACTTT
TRBD1,TRBV4-1,.,TRBJ1-5,CASSQELTGYNQPQHF,TGCGCCAGCAGCCAAGAACTGACAGGGTACAATCAGCCCCAGCATTTT
.,TRBV29-1,.,TRBJ1-2,CSVGVGPYWCTF,TGCAGCGTTGGGGTGGGCCCATATTGGTGCACCTTC
.,TRBV30,.,TRBJ1-2,CAWTPGPYGYTF,TGTGCCTGGACCCCAGGGCCCTATGGCTACACCTTC
TRBD1,TRBV19,.,TRBJ2-2,CASSAGGTGELFF,TGTGCCAGTAGTGCAGGGGGTACCGGGGAGCTGTTTTTT
TRBD2,TRBV7-8,many,TRBJ2-7,CASSLSGTSGVQYF,TGTGCCAGCAGCCTCTCCGGGACTAGCGGTGTGCAGTACTTC
.,TRBV7-8,many,TRBJ2-1,CASSQTRQEQFF,TGTGCCAGCAGCCAGACCCGACAGGAGCAGTTCTTC
.,TRBV18,.,TRBJ2-2,CASSPQGAVTGELFF,TGTGCCAGCTCACCGCAGGGCGCAGTTACCGGGGAGCTGTTTTTT
.,TRBV5-1,many,TRBJ2-3,CASSLDGYSTDTQYF,TGCGCCAGCAGCTTGGATGGGTATAGCACAGATACGCAGTATTTT
TRBD2,TRBV10-3,many,TRBJ2-1,CAITSAGGNYNEQFF,TGTGCCATCACAAGCGCCGGGGGGAACTACAATGAGCAGTTCTTC
.,TRBV7-2,few,TRBJ1-5,CASSLAGLQPQHF,TGTGCCAGCAGCTTAGCAGGGCTCCAGCCCCAGCATTTT
.,TRBV12-3/TRBV12-4,many,TRBJ2-2,CASSFGNTGELFF,TGTGCCAGCAGCTTTGGAAACACCGGGGAGCTGTTTTTT
.,TRBV7-2,.,TRBJ2-3,CASSLLKVSTDTQYF,TGTGCCAGCAGCCTCCTGAAGGTTAGCACAGATACGCAGTATTTT
.,TRBV5-1,.,TRBJ2-5,CASSRTPQETQYF,TGCGCCAGCAGCCGCACTCCCCAAGAGACCCAGTACTTC
.,TRBV24-1,many,TRBJ1-2,CATSDRQGLGYTF,TGTGCCACCAGTGATCGGCAGGGACTGGGCTACACCTTC
TRBD1,TRBV7-2,few,TRBJ1-2,CASSFTGAVGYTF,TGTGCCAGCAGCTTCACAGGGGCGGTTGGCTACACCTTC